These 5 T cell receptor beta chains were all obtained from the same sample, sequenced in a study of blood T cells in healthy people across ages. With a J-beta primer mix and a sample-barcoded 5' primer, a second PCR ran roughly 6 to 11 cycles. TCRdb used MiXCR to reprocess the 5' RACE reads, holding one entry per CDR3 protein. The sample lists approximately 1,000,000 distinct CDR3 sequences, 35% to 45% occurring once. Specimen: blood. Every receptor here comes from a man younger than 35 in good health.

This clonotype was observed a few times. V and J are TRBV7-2 and TRBJ2-5; perhaps TRBD1 as D (5 bases). V lost 5 bases and J lost 1, with 14 bases in between. CDR3 size: 15 residues. The germline V gene encodes CDR1 SGHTA and CDR2 FQGNSA. CDR3 nucleotide sequence: TGTGCCAGCAGCCCGCGGACACAGACCCAAGAGACCCAGTACTTC. It yields the protein CASSPRTQTQETQYF.

The CDR3 DNA follows: TGTGCCAGCAGTTATGTTTATGACACTGAAGCTTTCTTT. Encoded protein: CASSYVYDTEAFF. V gene TRBV12-3 or TRBV12-4 combines with J gene TRBJ1-1; unclear D gene. Trimming left V 4 bases short and J 3 bases short, with 9 bases between. The CDR3 has 13 residues.

Remarks on this clonotype: A read error is possible here, since a much larger clone lies one base away. This chain joins TRBV12-3 or TRBV12-4 and TRBJ1-2, with D unclear. The CDR3 is 13 amino acids. In nucleotides, the CDR3 is TGTGCCAGCAGTTTCGCTCAGAGCTATGACTACACCTTC. This translates into CASSFAQSYDYTF.

The rearrangement links TRBV20-1 to TRBJ2-1; D ambiguous. V lost 2 bases, J lost 6 bases, and 14 bases lay in between. The CDR3 is 14 residues long. Germline CDR1 DFQATT, CDR2 SNEGSKA (reference sequence). The CDR3 loop reads CSARLGSSGNEQFF. In DNA form, the CDR3 reads TGCAGTGCTAGATTGGGGTCCTCTGGCAATGAGCAGTTCTTC.

This clonotype has just a few counts. V and J are TRBV29-1 and TRBJ2-5, with a possible D match to TRBD1 (6 bases). The CDR3 has 15 residues. Between the trimmed V and J ends, which lost 0 bases and 4 bases, there was a span of 15 bases. Per the germline V gene, CDR1 is SQVTM and CDR2 is ANQGSEA. CDR3 loop: CSVEDIPGERETQYF. In DNA, the CDR3 is TGCAGCGTTGAAGATATTCCAGGGGAAAGAGAGACCCAGTACTTC. Full variable domain (missing parts from reference TRBV29-1 and TRBJ2-5): SAVISQKPSRDICQRGTSLTIQCQVDSQVTMMFWYRQQPGQSLTLIATANQGSEATYESGFVIDKFPISRPNLTFSTLTVSNMSPEDSSIYLCSVEDIPGERETQYFGPGTRLLVL.